This T cell receptor beta chain was identified in a study of T cell responses to AZD1222 COVID-19 vaccine. Repertoires were generated with immunoSEQ multiplex PCR, while TCRdb's copy carries only in-frame clones and drops some. There are tens of thousands of clones in the sample; approximately 85% occur only once, and roughly a fifth lies in the top ten. The CDR3 contains 15 residues. The V gene's germline CDR1 is KGHSH and CDR2 LQKENI. V lost 1 base to trimming and J lost 2 bases, with 8 bases between them. The origin of this receptor is an adult in good health. The V and J genes are TRBV18 and TRBJ2-2, with a tentative D call TRBD1 (5 bases). The sample was peripheral blood, taken on day 0 of AZD1222 vaccination. CDR3 region: CASSPRQGNTGELFF. The CDR3 DNA is TGTGCCAGCTCACCACGGCAGGGCAACACCGGGGAGCTGTTTTTT.